This T cell receptor (beta chain) was identified during a study of cytomegalovirus exposure and HLA in healthy donors. CDR1 SGDLS and CDR2 YYNGEE come from the germline V gene. V lost 9 bases, J lost 4 bases, and 14 bases lay in between. The CDR3 extends over 13 amino acids. Study-wide points: Fewer N-insertions (relative to the approximately 670-donor mean) were reportedly seen in an Asian-associated ancestry cluster in a later analysis. According to the study, about 180 TCR beta chains were cytomegalovirus-associated.

60 Vbeta and 13 Jbeta primers were used in PCR. This table comes from immunoSEQ multiplex PCR, and its TCRdb copy is limited to in-frame clones, with some not included. This table holds 110,000 to 150,000 clones, 80% found once. As to this clone: Its antigen is not known.

The specimen sequenced was PBMCs. The rearrangement uses TRBV9 and TRBJ1-5, with D unresolved. This TCR was sampled from a man aged 35-49 years in good health and CMV-seropositive. The CDR3 reads CATSPYRNQPQHF. In nucleotides, the CDR3 is TGTGCCACCTCTCCCTACAGAAATCAGCCCCAGCATTTT. The complete variable domain, with remaining parts taken from reference TRBV9 and TRBJ1-5, reads DSGVTQTPKHLITATGQRVTLRCSPRSGDLSVYWYQQSLDQGLQFLIQYYNGEERAKGNILERFSAQQFPDLHSELNLSSLELGDSALYFCATSPYRNQPQHFGDGTRLSIL.